This T cell receptor beta chain was recorded in a study of blood T cell repertoires in COVID-19. TCRdb's table, derived via immunoSEQ multiplex PCR, lists solely in-frame clones and lacks some. The data show 70,000 or so clones, about four fifths seen once. The length of the CDR3 is 11 residues. The germline V and J ends were trimmed by 1 base and 7 bases, with 4 bases remaining between them. Germline lookup yields CDR1 KGHSH and CDR2 LQKENI. The sequence was obtained from a human donor in a cohort sampled during active COVID-19. The specimen sequenced was peripheral blood. The chain employs TRBV18 and TRBJ1-2; no clear D. The CDR3 region is CASSPQSGYTF. For the CDR3, the DNA is TGTGCCAGCTCACCACAGAGTGGCTACACCTTC.